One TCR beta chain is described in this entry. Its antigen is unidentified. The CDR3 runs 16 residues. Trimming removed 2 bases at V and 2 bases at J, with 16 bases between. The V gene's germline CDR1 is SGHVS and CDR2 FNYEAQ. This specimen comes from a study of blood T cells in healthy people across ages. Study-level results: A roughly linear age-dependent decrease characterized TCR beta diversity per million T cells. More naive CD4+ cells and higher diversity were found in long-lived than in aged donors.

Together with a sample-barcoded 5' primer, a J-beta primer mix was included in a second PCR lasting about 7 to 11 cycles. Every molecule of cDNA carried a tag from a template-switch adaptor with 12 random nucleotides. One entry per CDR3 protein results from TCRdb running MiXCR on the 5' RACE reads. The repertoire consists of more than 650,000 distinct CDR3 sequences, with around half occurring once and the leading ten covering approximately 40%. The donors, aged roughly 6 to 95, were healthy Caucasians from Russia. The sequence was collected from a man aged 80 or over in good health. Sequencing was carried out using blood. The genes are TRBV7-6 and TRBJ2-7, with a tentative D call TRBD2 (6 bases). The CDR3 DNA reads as TGTGCCAGCAGCTTATCCGGGACTGGCGCCGCCTACGAGCAGTACTTC. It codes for CASSLSGTGAAYEQYF.